This section outlines one T cell receptor (beta chain) sequence together with its context. The sample belongs to a study of shared clonotypes between healthy human individuals. Between the trimmed V and J ends, which lost 5 bases and 2 bases, there was a span of 15 bases. Germline assignment: CDR1 SEHNR and CDR2 FQNEAQ (reference sequence). The CDR3 is 15 amino acids. Naive CD8 cells lacked CD45RO, underwent positive selection for CCR7 and left out terminally differentiated effector memory CD45RA+ cells. Per the original data handling: Filtering of immunoSEQ junctional sequences could not match full-length read filtering. TCRdb's copy holds only in-frame clones and misses some; the assay was immunoSEQ multiplex PCR. From that table come the V and J calls and clone size; the DNA was used to work out D and trimming. This sample has 600,000 or so clones; roughly 95% occur once, and the top ten carry about 0.11%.

This chain uses TRBV7-9 with TRBJ2-5; maybe TRBD1 (5 bases). The sequenced sample consisted of naive CD8+ T cells sorted from blood. The clonotype originates from a woman aged 25 to 39 in good health. In DNA, the CDR3 is TGTGCCAGCAGCATACCCCAGGGTCAGCAAGAGACCCAGTACTTC. As protein: CASSIPQGQQETQYF.